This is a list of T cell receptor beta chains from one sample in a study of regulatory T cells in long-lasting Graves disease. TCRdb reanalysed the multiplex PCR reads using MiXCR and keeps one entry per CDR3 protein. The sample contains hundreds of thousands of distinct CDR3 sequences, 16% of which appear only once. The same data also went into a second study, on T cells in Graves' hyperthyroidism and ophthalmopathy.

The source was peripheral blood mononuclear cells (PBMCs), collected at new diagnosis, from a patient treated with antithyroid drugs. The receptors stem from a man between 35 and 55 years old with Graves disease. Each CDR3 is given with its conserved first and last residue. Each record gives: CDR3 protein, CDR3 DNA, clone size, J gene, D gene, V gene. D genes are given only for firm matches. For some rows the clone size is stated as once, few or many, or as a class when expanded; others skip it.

CDR3aa: CASSRGSSHQPQHF
CDR3nt: TGTGCCAGCAGCAGAGGGAGTAGCCATCAGCCCCAGCATTTT
abundance: many
j_gene: TRBJ1-5
d_gene: -
v_gene: TRBV7-2

CDR3aa: CASSPVRTSNEQFF
CDR3nt: TGTGCCAGCTCACCAGTACGTACAAGCAATGAGCAGTTCTTC
abundance: many
j_gene: TRBJ2-1
d_gene: -
v_gene: TRBV18

CDR3aa: CAIRGLAGGEQFF
CDR3nt: TGTGCCATCAGGGGACTAGCGGGGGGTGAGCAGTTCTTC
abundance: -
j_gene: TRBJ2-1
d_gene: TRBD2
v_gene: TRBV10-3

CDR3aa: CACSVDGAYGYTF
CDR3nt: TGTGCCTGCAGTGTCGACGGGGCCTATGGCTACACCTTC
abundance: once
j_gene: TRBJ1-2
d_gene: -
v_gene: TRBV30

CDR3aa: CASSQGTANNSPLHF
CDR3nt: TGTGCCAGCAGTCAGGGGACAGCTAATAATTCACCCCTCCACTTT
abundance: -
j_gene: TRBJ1-6
d_gene: TRBD1
v_gene: TRBV27

CDR3aa: CASRLGTGEYF
CDR3nt: TGTGCCAGCAGGCTCGGGACAGGAGAGTACTTC
abundance: many
j_gene: TRBJ2-7
d_gene: TRBD1
v_gene: TRBV27

CDR3aa: CAISEEIIAKNIQYF
CDR3nt: TGTGCCATCAGTGAGGAGATCATAGCCAAAAACATTCAGTACTTC
abundance: -
j_gene: TRBJ2-4
d_gene: -
v_gene: TRBV10-3

CDR3aa: CSVAGDNYGYTF
CDR3nt: TGCAGCGTTGCAGGGGATAACTATGGCTACACCTTC
abundance: -
j_gene: TRBJ1-2
d_gene: -
v_gene: TRBV29-1

CDR3aa: CASSLAGQSSYEQYF
CDR3nt: TGTGCCAGCAGTTTAGCGGGACAGAGCTCCTACGAGCAGTACTTC
abundance: many
j_gene: TRBJ2-7
d_gene: -
v_gene: TRBV28

CDR3aa: CASSFALMAAYEQYF
CDR3nt: TGTGCCAGCAGCTTCGCACTGATGGCTGCCTACGAGCAGTACTTC
abundance: few
j_gene: TRBJ2-7
d_gene: -
v_gene: TRBV5-6

CDR3aa: CASRGTGGQDYEQYF
CDR3nt: TGTGCCAGCAGGGGAACGGGGGGGCAGGACTACGAGCAGTACTTC
abundance: many
j_gene: TRBJ2-7
d_gene: TRBD2
v_gene: TRBV28

CDR3aa: CSVLQGATFF
CDR3nt: TGCAGCGTGCTACAGGGGGCGACTTTCTTT
abundance: many
j_gene: TRBJ1-1
d_gene: TRBD1
v_gene: TRBV29-1

CDR3aa: CASIDTTGTQTYEQYF
CDR3nt: TGTGCCAGCATTGACACGACTGGGACACAAACCTACGAGCAGTACTTC
abundance: -
j_gene: TRBJ2-7
d_gene: -
v_gene: TRBV6-1

CDR3aa: CSAIELAFQPTDTQYF
CDR3nt: TGCAGTGCTATAGAACTAGCATTCCAACCGACAGATACGCAGTATTTT
abundance: many
j_gene: TRBJ2-3
d_gene: -
v_gene: TRBV20-1

CDR3aa: CSVRGQISYEQYF
CDR3nt: TGCAGCGTCCGCGGACAGATCTCCTACGAGCAGTACTTC
abundance: -
j_gene: TRBJ2-7
d_gene: -
v_gene: TRBV29-1

CDR3aa: CASSLWGNEQFF
CDR3nt: TGTGCCAGCAGTTTATGGGGGAATGAGCAGTTCTTC
abundance: many
j_gene: TRBJ2-1
d_gene: -
v_gene: TRBV28

CDR3aa: CSAGGVDPASEQYF
CDR3nt: TGCAGTGCGGGGGGTGTGGACCCTGCAAGCGAGCAGTACTTC
abundance: many
j_gene: TRBJ2-7
d_gene: -
v_gene: TRBV20-1

CDR3aa: CATSDGTSGGVLNEQFF
CDR3nt: TGTGCCACCAGTGATGGTACTAGCGGGGGGGTCCTCAATGAGCAGTTCTTC
abundance: many
j_gene: TRBJ2-1
d_gene: TRBD2
v_gene: TRBV24-1

CDR3aa: CASSFSGSNQPQHF
CDR3nt: TGTGCCAGCAGTTTTTCCGGGAGCAATCAGCCCCAGCATTTT
abundance: many
j_gene: TRBJ1-5
d_gene: -
v_gene: TRBV12-3/TRBV12-4

CDR3aa: CASSMGQAGEQYF
CDR3nt: TGCGCCAGCAGCATGGGACAGGCAGGCGAGCAGTACTTC
abundance: many
j_gene: TRBJ2-7
d_gene: TRBD1
v_gene: TRBV5-1

CDR3aa: CASSPPRTSGRGTDTQYF
CDR3nt: TGTGCCAGCAGCCCCCCCCGGACTAGCGGGAGGGGCACAGATACGCAGTATTTT
abundance: -
j_gene: TRBJ2-3
d_gene: TRBD2
v_gene: TRBV3-1

CDR3aa: CASSSGTGGNEQFF
CDR3nt: TGTGCCAGCAGCTCGGGGACAGGGGGGAATGAGCAGTTCTTC
abundance: few
j_gene: TRBJ2-1
d_gene: TRBD1
v_gene: TRBV11-2

CDR3aa: CASSRMGVQETQYF
CDR3nt: TGTGCCAGCTCACGCATGGGCGTCCAAGAGACCCAGTACTTC
abundance: many
j_gene: TRBJ2-5
d_gene: -
v_gene: TRBV18

CDR3aa: CASNPPGFGGEQYF
CDR3nt: TGTGCCAGCAACCCCCCGGGGTTCGGGGGCGAGCAGTACTTC
abundance: many
j_gene: TRBJ2-7
d_gene: -
v_gene: TRBV7-9

CDR3aa: CASSNNLIEQFF
CDR3nt: TGTGCCAGCTCTAATAATCTTATTGAGCAGTTCTTC
abundance: many
j_gene: TRBJ2-1
d_gene: -
v_gene: TRBV28

CDR3aa: CAISEGEGLKPQHF
CDR3nt: TGTGCCATCAGTGAGGGGGAGGGGCTGAAGCCCCAGCATTTT
abundance: many
j_gene: TRBJ1-5
d_gene: -
v_gene: TRBV10-3

CDR3aa: CVSSLTSGGTDTQYF
CDR3nt: TGTGTCAGCAGCCTAACTAGCGGGGGCACAGATACGCAGTATTTT
abundance: -
j_gene: TRBJ2-3
d_gene: TRBD2
v_gene: TRBV3-1

CDR3aa: CASSFGGEVYEQYF
CDR3nt: TGTGCCAGCAGTTTTGGGGGGGAAGTCTACGAGCAGTACTTC
abundance: many
j_gene: TRBJ2-7
d_gene: TRBD2
v_gene: TRBV28

CDR3aa: CSARPSRSDIDYEQYF
CDR3nt: TGCAGTGCTAGACCCTCTCGGTCGGACATCGACTACGAGCAGTACTTC
abundance: many
j_gene: TRBJ2-7
d_gene: -
v_gene: TRBV20-1

CDR3aa: CASRTGTLNTEAFF
CDR3nt: TGTGCCAGCAGAACCGGGACCTTGAACACTGAAGCTTTCTTT
abundance: many
j_gene: TRBJ1-1
d_gene: -
v_gene: TRBV6-1

CDR3aa: CASSYWDRENEKLFF
CDR3nt: TGTGCCAGCAGTTATTGGGACAGAGAGAATGAAAAACTGTTTTTT
abundance: many
j_gene: TRBJ1-4
d_gene: TRBD1
v_gene: TRBV28

CDR3aa: CASRLQGLRNTIYF
CDR3nt: TGTGCCAGCAGGCTACAGGGCTTGCGAAACACCATATATTTT
abundance: many
j_gene: TRBJ1-3
d_gene: -
v_gene: TRBV28

CDR3aa: CASSLATSGGFQEQFF
CDR3nt: TGTGCCAGCAGCTTAGCTACTAGCGGGGGATTTCAAGAGCAGTTCTTC
abundance: -
j_gene: TRBJ2-1
d_gene: TRBD2
v_gene: TRBV7-9

CDR3aa: CASSADSYSPLHF
CDR3nt: TGTGCCAGCAGCGCAGACAGCTATTCACCCCTCCACTTT
abundance: many
j_gene: TRBJ1-6
d_gene: -
v_gene: TRBV9

CDR3aa: CSVADSLNQPQHF
CDR3nt: TGCAGCGTGGCGGACAGCCTCAATCAGCCCCAGCATTTT
abundance: -
j_gene: TRBJ1-5
d_gene: -
v_gene: TRBV29-1

CDR3aa: CASSLGGDNQPQHF
CDR3nt: TGCGCCAGCAGCTTGGGGGGGGACAATCAGCCCCAGCATTTC
abundance: -
j_gene: TRBJ1-5
d_gene: -
v_gene: TRBV5-1